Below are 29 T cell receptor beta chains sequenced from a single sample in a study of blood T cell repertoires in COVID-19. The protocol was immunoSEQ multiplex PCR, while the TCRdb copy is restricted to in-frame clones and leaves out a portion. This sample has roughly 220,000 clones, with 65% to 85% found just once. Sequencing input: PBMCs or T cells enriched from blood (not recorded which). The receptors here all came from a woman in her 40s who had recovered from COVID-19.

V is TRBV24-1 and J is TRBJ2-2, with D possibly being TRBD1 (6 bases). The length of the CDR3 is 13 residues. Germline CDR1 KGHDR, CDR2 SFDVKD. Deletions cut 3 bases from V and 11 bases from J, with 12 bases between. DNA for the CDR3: TGTGCCACCAGTGATCGGGCCAGGGGAGAGCTGTTTTTT. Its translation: CATSDRARGELFF.

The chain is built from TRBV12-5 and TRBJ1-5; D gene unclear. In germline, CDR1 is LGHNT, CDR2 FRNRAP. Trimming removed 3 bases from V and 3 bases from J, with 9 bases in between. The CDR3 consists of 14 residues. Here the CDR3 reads CASGFLTLNQPQHF. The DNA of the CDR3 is TGTGCTAGTGGTTTCCTGACACTCAATCAGCCCCAGCATTTT.

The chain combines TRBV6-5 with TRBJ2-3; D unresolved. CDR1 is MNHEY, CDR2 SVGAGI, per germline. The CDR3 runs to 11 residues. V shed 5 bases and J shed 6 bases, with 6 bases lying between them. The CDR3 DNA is TGTGCCAGCAGTCGAGAGGATACGCAGTATTTT. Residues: CASSREDTQYF.

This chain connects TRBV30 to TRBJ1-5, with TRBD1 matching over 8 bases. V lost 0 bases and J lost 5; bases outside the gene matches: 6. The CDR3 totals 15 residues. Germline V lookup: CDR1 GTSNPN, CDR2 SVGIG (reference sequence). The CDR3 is CAWSVLSGGDQPQHF. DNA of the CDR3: TGTGCCTGGAGTGTACTATCAGGGGGCGATCAGCCCCAGCATTTT.

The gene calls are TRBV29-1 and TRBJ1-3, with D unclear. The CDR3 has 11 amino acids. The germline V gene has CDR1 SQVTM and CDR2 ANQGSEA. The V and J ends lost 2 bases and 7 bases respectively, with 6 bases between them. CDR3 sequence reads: CSVETGNTIYF. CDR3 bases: TGCAGCGTTGAAACCGGGAACACCATATATTTT.

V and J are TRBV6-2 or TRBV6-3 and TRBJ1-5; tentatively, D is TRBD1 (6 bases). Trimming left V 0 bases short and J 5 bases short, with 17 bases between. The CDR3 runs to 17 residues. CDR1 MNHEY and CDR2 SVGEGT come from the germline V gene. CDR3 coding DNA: TGTGCCAGCAGTTACTCGAAGTACAGGGAGGGCCATCAGCCCCAGCATTTT. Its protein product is CASSYSKYREGHQPQHF.

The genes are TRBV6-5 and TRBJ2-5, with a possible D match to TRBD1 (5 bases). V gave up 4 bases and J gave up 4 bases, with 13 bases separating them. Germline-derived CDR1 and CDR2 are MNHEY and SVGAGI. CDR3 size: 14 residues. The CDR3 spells CASSWGRVAETQYF. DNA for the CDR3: TGTGCCAGCAGTTGGGGCAGGGTGGCAGAGACCCAGTACTTC.

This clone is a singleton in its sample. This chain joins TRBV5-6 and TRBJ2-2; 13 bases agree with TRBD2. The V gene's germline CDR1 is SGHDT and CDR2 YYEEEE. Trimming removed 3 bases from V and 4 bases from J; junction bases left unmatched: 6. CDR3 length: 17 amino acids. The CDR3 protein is CASSSSLAGGVTGELFF. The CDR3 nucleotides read TGTGCCAGCAGCTCTTCACTAGCGGGAGGGGTCACCGGGGAGCTGTTTTTT. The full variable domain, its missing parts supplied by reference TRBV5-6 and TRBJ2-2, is DAGVTQSPTHLIKTRGQQVTLRCSPKSGHDTVSWYQQALGQGPQFIFQYYEEEERQRGNFPDRFSGHQFPNYSSELNVNALLLGDSALYLCASSSSLAGGVTGELFFGEGSRLTVL.

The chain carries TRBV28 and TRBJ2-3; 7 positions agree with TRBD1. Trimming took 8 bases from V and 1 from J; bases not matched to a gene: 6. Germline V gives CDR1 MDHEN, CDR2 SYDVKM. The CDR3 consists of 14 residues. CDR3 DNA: TGTGCCAGCGCCGGGACAGCCGGCACAGATACGCAGTATTTT. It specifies CASAGTAGTDTQYF.

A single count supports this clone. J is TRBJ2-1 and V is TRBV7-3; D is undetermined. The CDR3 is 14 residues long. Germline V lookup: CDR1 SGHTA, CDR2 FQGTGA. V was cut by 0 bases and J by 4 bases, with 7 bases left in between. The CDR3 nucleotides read TGTGCCAGCAGCTTAACCCCTCTATACAATGAGCAGTTCTTC. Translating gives CASSLTPLYNEQFF.

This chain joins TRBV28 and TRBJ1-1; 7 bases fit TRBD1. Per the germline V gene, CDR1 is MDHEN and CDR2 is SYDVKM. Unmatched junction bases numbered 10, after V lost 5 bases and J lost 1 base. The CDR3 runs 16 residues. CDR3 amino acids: CASSPLGTARNTEAFF. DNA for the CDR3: TGTGCCAGCAGTCCCCTAGGGACAGCGAGGAACACTGAAGCTTTCTTT.

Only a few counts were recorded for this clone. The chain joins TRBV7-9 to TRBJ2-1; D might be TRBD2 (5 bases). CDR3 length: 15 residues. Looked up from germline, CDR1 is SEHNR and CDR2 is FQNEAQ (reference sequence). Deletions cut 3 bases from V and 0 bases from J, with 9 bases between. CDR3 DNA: TGTGCCAGCAGCTTGTTGGCGGGCTCCTACAATGAGCAGTTCTTC. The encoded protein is CASSLLAGSYNEQFF.

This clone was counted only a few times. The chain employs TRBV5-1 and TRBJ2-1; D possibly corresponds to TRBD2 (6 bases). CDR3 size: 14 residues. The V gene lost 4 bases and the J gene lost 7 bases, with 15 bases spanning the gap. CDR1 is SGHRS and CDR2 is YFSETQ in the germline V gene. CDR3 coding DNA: TGCGCCAGCAGCGGTACTAGCAATAGGAATGAGCAGTTCTTC. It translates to CASSGTSNRNEQFF. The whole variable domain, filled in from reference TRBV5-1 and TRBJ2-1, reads KAGVTQTPRYLIKTRGQQVTLSCSPISGHRSVSWYQQTPGQGLQFLFEYFSETQRNKGNFPGRFSGRQFSNSRSEMNVSTLELGDSALYLCASSGTSNRNEQFFGPGTRLTVL.

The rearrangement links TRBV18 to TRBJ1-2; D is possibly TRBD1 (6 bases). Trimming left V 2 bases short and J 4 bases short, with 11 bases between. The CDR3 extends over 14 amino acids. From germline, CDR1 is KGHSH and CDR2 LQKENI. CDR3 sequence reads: CASSPTGHSYGYTF. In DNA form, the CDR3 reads TGTGCCAGCTCACCAACGGGACACAGCTATGGCTACACCTTC.

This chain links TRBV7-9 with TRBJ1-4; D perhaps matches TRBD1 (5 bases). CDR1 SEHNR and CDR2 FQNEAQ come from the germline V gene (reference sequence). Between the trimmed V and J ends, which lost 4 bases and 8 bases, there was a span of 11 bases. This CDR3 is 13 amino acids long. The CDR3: CASSSFDREKLFF. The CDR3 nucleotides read TGTGCCAGCAGCTCCTTCGACAGAGAAAAACTGTTTTTT.

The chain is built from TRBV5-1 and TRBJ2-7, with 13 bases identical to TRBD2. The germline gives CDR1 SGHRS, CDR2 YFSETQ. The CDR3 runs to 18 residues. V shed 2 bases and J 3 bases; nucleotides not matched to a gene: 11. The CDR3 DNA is TGCGCCAGCAGCTTACCCTCCGGGACTAGCGGGAAACTCTACGAGCAGTACTTC. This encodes CASSLPSGTSGKLYEQYF.

The chain's CDR3 is CASSDDRQETQYF. Here the CDR3 DNA reads TGTGCCAGCTCAGACGACAGACAAGAGACCCAGTACTTC. The rearrangement joins TRBV18 to TRBJ2-5; D may be TRBD1 (5 bases). V was pared by 5 bases and J by 2 bases, with 9 bases between. CDR3 length: 13 residues. Germline assignment: CDR1 KGHSH and CDR2 LQKENI.

DNA of the CDR3: TGTGCCAGCAGCGGGCGGGTTGGGCAGTTCTTC. This gives the protein CASSGRVGQFF. The chain couples TRBV28 to TRBJ2-1; D may be TRBD2 (5 bases). Per the germline V gene, CDR1 is MDHEN and CDR2 is SYDVKM. V was cut by 6 bases and J by 12 bases, with 12 bases left in between. This CDR3 spans 11 amino acids.

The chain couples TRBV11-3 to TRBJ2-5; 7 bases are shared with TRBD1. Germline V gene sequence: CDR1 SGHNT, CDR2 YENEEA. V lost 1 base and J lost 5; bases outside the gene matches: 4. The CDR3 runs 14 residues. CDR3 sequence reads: CASSLGPGQETQYF. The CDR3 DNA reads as TGTGCCAGCAGCTTAGGCCCGGGACAGGAGACCCAGTACTTC.

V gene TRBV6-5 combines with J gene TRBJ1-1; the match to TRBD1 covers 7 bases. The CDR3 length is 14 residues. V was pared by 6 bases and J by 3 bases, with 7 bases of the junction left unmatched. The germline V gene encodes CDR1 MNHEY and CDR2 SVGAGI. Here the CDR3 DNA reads TGTGCCAGCAGATCAGACAGGGAGTACACTGAAGCTTTCTTT. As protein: CASRSDREYTEAFF.

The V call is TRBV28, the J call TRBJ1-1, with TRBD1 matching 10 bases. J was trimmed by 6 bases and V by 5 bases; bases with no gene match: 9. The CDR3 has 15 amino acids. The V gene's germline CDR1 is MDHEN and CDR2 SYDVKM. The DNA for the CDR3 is TGTGCCAGCAGTCCCTTCGGACAGGGGGGGCCTGAAGCTTTCTTT. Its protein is CASSPFGQGGPEAFF.

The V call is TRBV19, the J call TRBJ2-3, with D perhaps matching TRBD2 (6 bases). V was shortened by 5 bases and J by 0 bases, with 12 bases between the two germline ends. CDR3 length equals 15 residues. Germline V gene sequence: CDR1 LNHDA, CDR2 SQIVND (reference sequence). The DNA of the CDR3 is TGTGCCAGTAGTCCCCTTAGCGGCAGCACAGATACGCAGTATTTT. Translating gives CASSPLSGSTDTQYF.

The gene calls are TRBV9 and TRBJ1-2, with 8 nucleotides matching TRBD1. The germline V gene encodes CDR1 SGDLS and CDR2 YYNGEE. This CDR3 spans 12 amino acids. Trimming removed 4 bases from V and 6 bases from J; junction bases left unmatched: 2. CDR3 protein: CASSPGGDGYTF. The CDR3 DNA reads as TGTGCCAGCAGCCCAGGGGGCGATGGCTACACCTTC.

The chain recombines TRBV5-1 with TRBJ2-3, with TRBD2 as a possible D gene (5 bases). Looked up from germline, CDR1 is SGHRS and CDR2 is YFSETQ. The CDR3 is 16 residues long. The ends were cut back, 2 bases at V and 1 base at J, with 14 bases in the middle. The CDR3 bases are TGCGCCAGCAGCTTTCGGGCTCCGCGGGGCACAGATACGCAGTATTTT. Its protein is CASSFRAPRGTDTQYF.

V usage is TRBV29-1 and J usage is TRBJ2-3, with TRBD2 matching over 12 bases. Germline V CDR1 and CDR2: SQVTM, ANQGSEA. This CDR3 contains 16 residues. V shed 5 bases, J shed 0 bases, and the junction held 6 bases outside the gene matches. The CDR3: CSVTGLAGPSTDTQYF. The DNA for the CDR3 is TGCAGCGTTACCGGACTAGCGGGACCCAGCACAGATACGCAGTATTTT.

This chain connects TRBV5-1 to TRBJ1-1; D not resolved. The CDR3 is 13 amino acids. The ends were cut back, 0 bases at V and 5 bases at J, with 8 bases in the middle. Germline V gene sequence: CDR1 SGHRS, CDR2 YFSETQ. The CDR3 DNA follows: TGCGCCAGCAGCTTGGGGGCCCGGACTGAAGCTTTCTTT. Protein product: CASSLGARTEAFF.

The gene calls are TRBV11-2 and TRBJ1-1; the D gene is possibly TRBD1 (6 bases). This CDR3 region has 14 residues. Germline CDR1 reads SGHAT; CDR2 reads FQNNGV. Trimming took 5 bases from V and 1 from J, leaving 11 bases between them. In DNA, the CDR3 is TGTGCCAGCAGCCTACAGGGCTCGAACACTGAAGCTTTCTTT. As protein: CASSLQGSNTEAFF.

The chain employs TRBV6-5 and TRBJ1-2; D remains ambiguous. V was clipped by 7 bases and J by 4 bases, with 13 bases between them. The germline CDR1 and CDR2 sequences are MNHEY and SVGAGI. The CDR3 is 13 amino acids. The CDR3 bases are TGTGCCAGCACCCCGGGTAGCGCCTATGGCTACACCTTC. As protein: CASTPGSAYGYTF.

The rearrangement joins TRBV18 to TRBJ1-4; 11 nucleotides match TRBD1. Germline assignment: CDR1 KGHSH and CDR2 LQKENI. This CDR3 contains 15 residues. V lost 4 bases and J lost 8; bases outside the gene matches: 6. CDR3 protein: CASSLTGTGGEKLFF. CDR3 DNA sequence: TGTGCCAGCTCACTAACCGGGACAGGGGGAGAAAAACTGTTTTTT.